This T cell receptor (beta chain) was recorded in a study of early T cells in non-severe SARS-CoV-2 infection (dated by TCRdb to about 2021). Turning to the overall study: TCR sequencing used bulk RNA from unsorted whole blood, so alpha and beta chains could not be paired.

The study was a case-control design nested within a healthcare worker cohort in London, UK, with weekly nasopharyngeal swab PCR tests and blood sampling. Between 23 and 31 March 2020, the week of the UK lockdown, healthcare workers were enrolled and then followed up weekly for as long as 16 weeks. The protocol used for the library was 5' RACE. The sequencing machine was a NextSeq 500. The TCR library protocol attached unique molecular identifiers to individual cDNA molecules to correct for sequencing error and PCR bias. Both TCR alpha and beta chains were sequenced, and tight co-correlation was observed between alpha and beta sequence abundances in each sample. As for the original processing: Decombinator V4 was used to annotate the V gene, J gene and CDR3 of the TCR sequences. TCRs were defined as expanded if a significant change between any two time points was detected under a Poisson model with p below 0.0001. Abundances of TCRs were expressed as counts per million after normalisation to the total number of TCRs sequenced in each sample. TRAV1-2 paired with TRAJ12, TRAJ20 or TRAJ33 defined MAIT TCRs, while TRAV10 paired with TRAJ18 defined iNKT TCRs. VDJdb, accessed 1 November 2021, was searched for CMV, EBV and SARS-CoV-2 annotated TCRs, excluding TCRs annotated for multiple antigens. TCRdb cleaned the public reads at Q25 with fastp, built clones with MiXCR and kept in-frame beta chains. Entries are consolidated by CDR3 protein sequence, retaining the most common genes and DNA. The V and J calls shown here were made by TCRdb, not taken from the authors' results. Present in this sample are roughly 64,000 distinct CDR3 sequences, roughly 8.2% of which were seen just once. Clones ranked in the top ten supply around an eighth of the sample.

This clonotype was seen many times. This clone's antigen is unknown. No quality values exist for individual bases; no much larger clone is one base distant. Study-wide conclusions, independent of this receptor: VDJdb matching was skewed toward anti-spike CD8 responses and likely underestimated virus-specific expansions, missing private and CD4 specificities.

V loses 0 bases, J loses 0 bases, and the germline ends lie 8 bases apart. The germline V gene provides CDR1 SGHNT and CDR2 YENEEA. The CDR3 covers 16 residues, taking in both the cysteine and the phenylalanine. Only the CDR3 portion is preserved as DNA: 48 bases, with reading frame beginning at the first base. Here the chain combines TRBV11-3 and TRBJ2-2, with no D gene named confidently. The sample in question was whole blood, obtained at baseline. This receptor was obtained from an adult who was a healthcare worker with PCR-confirmed SARS-CoV-2 infection or an uninfected control (not recorded which). The bases read TGTGCCAGCAGCTTAGATCTGGGCTCGAACACCGGGGAGCTGTTTTTT. The translation is CASSLDLGSNTGELFF.